This T cell receptor beta chain was recorded in a study of response to subunit inactivated influenza vaccine (dated by TCRdb to 2017 to 2018). About the study as a whole: The study used deep quantitative T cell receptor repertoire profiling to track responses to a trivalent subunit inactivated influenza vaccine.

Overall study outcomes, separate from this receptor: The authors suggested that each seasonal influenza vaccination may recruit only a limited number of new T cells.

At the junction V is shortened by 10 bases and J by 1 base, with 25 bases in between. From the cysteine through the phenylalanine, the CDR3 covers 18 amino acids. Just CDR3 DNA is preserved here, 54 bases in frame from base 1. Libraries were prepared through RT-PCR. TCRdb records Illumina HiSeq 2500 as the sequencer. TCRdb reprocessed the public reads (quality trimming at Q25 with fastp, clone calling with MiXCR) and kept in-frame beta chains. Each record represents a unique CDR3 protein, reported with the most common genes and DNA among its rows. This sample gives some 850,000 distinct CDR3 sequences in total; less than 20% of them show up just once. Together, the top ten hold roughly 10% of the sample. As for this clonotype: There is no known antigen for this receptor. No qualities accompany the bases; no much larger clone lies one base away.

The chain uses TRBV12-3 or TRBV12-4 and TRBJ2-2; the D gene may be TRBD1 or TRBD2, since each aligns over 6 bases. The clonotype was recovered from a man aged 50 to 59 who received an inactivated influenza vaccine. Donor details come from another sample of the same person, matched by shared clones. Specimen: PBMCs from blood, collected less than 6 days after vaccination. At the DNA level, the sequence is TGTGCCACCAGACAGGTCCCGACTAGTGAAAGGAACACCGGGGAGCTGTTTTTT. Its product reads: CATRQVPTSERNTGELFF.